This T cell receptor beta chain was retrieved from a study of T cells in Graves' hyperthyroidism and ophthalmopathy. Each ophthalmopathy patient scored at least 3 on the Clinical Activity Score and at least 4 on NOSPECS grade, with duration under 3 months. Lactation, pregnancy, other autoimmune disease or uncontrolled infection led to exclusion of patients. It was RNA transcripts that yielded the amplified TCR beta CDR3 regions. Using the HTBI primer set, a first-round RT-PCR was run on the TCR CDR3. TCRdb reanalysed the multiplex PCR reads using MiXCR and keeps one entry per CDR3 protein. The data hold about 520,000 distinct CDR3 sequences, with approximately 25% observed a single time. Findings and limits, study-wide: The model forecast ophthalmopathy, anticipating it by a median around 6.9 months before onset.

Comment on this clonotype: What it recognizes is unknown.

V shed 8 bases and J shed 3 bases, with 11 bases lying between them. The CDR3 loop spans 12 amino acids. CDR1 PRHDT and CDR2 FYEKMQ come from the germline V gene (reference sequence). V usage is TRBV13 and J usage is TRBJ2-7; maybe TRBD1 (6 bases). Sequenced material: blood. This clonotype was obtained from a woman between 25 and 40 years old with Graves' ophthalmopathy. The CDR3 loop reads CASAYRVYEQYF. CDR3 sequence (DNA): TGTGCCAGCGCCTACAGGGTCTACGAGCAGTACTTC.